A selection of T cell receptor beta chains follows, all from one sample in a study of blood T cell repertoires in COVID-19. Produced via immunoSEQ multiplex PCR; TCRdb's table is partial and in-frame only. The repertoire holds more than 65,000 clones, around 83% seen once, with more than 9.5% in the top ten. The sample consisted of peripheral blood. The receptor source for this set is an elderly woman with acute or convalescent COVID-19. Each CDR3 is given with its conserved first and last residue. The order of the fields is CDR3 length, J gene, V gene, clone size, D gene, CDR3 protein, CDR3 DNA. The D gene is left open where the match is weak. Where a row states a size, it is once, few, many or the class of an expanded clone; other rows omit it.

len: 14; j_gene: TRBJ2-3; v_gene: TRBV5-1; abundance: .; d_gene: .; CDR3aa: CASSLDRARDTQYF; CDR3nt: TGCGCCAGCAGCTTGGACAGGGCGAGAGATACGCAGTATTTT
len: 13; j_gene: TRBJ2-3; v_gene: TRBV7-9; abundance: .; d_gene: .; CDR3aa: CASSLSGTDTQYF; CDR3nt: TGTGCCAGCAGCTTATCGGGCACAGATACGCAGTATTTT
len: 14; j_gene: TRBJ1-2; v_gene: TRBV5-1; abundance: few; d_gene: .; CDR3aa: CASSARQNNYGYTF; CDR3nt: TGCGCCAGCAGCGCCCGACAGAACAACTATGGCTACACCTTC
len: 14; j_gene: TRBJ1-1; v_gene: TRBV30; abundance: .; d_gene: .; CDR3aa: CAWSSGSSVTEAFF; CDR3nt: TGTGCCTGGAGTTCGGGATCCTCCGTGACTGAAGCTTTCTTT
len: 14; j_gene: TRBJ2-5; v_gene: TRBV19; abundance: .; d_gene: TRBD1; CDR3aa: CASSLGQGIETQYF; CDR3nt: TGTGCCAGTAGTTTGGGACAGGGGATTGAGACCCAGTACTTC
len: 16; j_gene: TRBJ2-1; v_gene: TRBV5-4; abundance: .; d_gene: TRBD2; CDR3aa: CASTVLGGGAGNEQFF; CDR3nt: TGTGCCAGCACCGTCCTGGGCGGGGGGGCAGGCAATGAGCAGTTCTTC
len: 15; j_gene: TRBJ1-1; v_gene: TRBV7-2; abundance: .; d_gene: TRBD1; CDR3aa: CASNIYRGLNTEAFF; CDR3nt: TGTGCCAGCAACATATACAGGGGGCTGAACACTGAAGCTTTCTTT
len: 14; j_gene: TRBJ2-1; v_gene: TRBV7-3; abundance: .; d_gene: TRBD2; CDR3aa: CASSSSGVGVEQFF; CDR3nt: TGTGCCAGCAGCTCTAGCGGGGTAGGGGTTGAGCAGTTCTTC
len: 15; j_gene: TRBJ1-1; v_gene: TRBV2; abundance: .; d_gene: .; CDR3aa: CASRTDLFTNTEAFF; CDR3nt: TGTGCCAGCAGGACAGACCTTTTCACGAACACTGAAGCTTTCTTT
len: 15; j_gene: TRBJ1-3; v_gene: TRBV14; abundance: .; d_gene: .; CDR3aa: CASSQVAVSGNTIYF; CDR3nt: TGTGCCAGCAGCCAAGTGGCAGTCTCTGGAAACACCATATATTTT
len: 11; j_gene: TRBJ1-1; v_gene: TRBV3-1/TRBV3-2; abundance: .; d_gene: .; CDR3aa: CASSRYSEAFF; CDR3nt: TGTGCCAGCAGCCGCTATTCTGAAGCTTTCTTT
len: 15; j_gene: TRBJ2-2; v_gene: TRBV7-3; abundance: once; d_gene: TRBD1; CDR3aa: CASSVQGADTGELFF; CDR3nt: TGTGCCAGCAGCGTACAGGGGGCAGACACCGGGGAGCTGTTTTTT
len: 14; j_gene: TRBJ2-3; v_gene: TRBV6-5; abundance: .; d_gene: .; CDR3aa: CASSYREDTDTQYF; CDR3nt: TGTGCCAGCAGTTATAGGGAGGACACAGATACGCAGTATTTT
len: 15; j_gene: TRBJ2-7; v_gene: TRBV19; abundance: .; d_gene: .; CDR3aa: CASKARGGGGYEQYF; CDR3nt: TGTGCCAGCAAAGCCCGCGGCGGGGGCGGCTACGAGCAGTACTTC
len: 13; j_gene: TRBJ2-7; v_gene: TRBV5-4; abundance: .; d_gene: .; CDR3aa: CASRDRGGGEQYF; CDR3nt: TGTGCCAGCAGGGATAGAGGAGGAGGCGAGCAGTACTTC
len: 15; j_gene: TRBJ1-6; v_gene: TRBV5-4; abundance: few; d_gene: .; CDR3aa: CASSLDSTRDSPLHF; CDR3nt: TGTGCCAGCAGCTTGGATTCGACTAGGGACTCACCCCTCCACTTT
len: 17; j_gene: TRBJ2-2; v_gene: TRBV11-2; abundance: .; d_gene: .; CDR3aa: CASSLGGQTVIPGELFF; CDR3nt: TGTGCCAGCAGCTTAGGAGGACAGACCGTAATACCCGGGGAGCTGTTTTTT
len: 15; j_gene: TRBJ2-7; v_gene: TRBV5-6; abundance: once; d_gene: TRBD1; CDR3aa: CASSSYRGGAEVKYF; CDR3nt: TGTGCCAGCAGCTCATACAGGGGTGGGGCGGAGGTGAAGTACTTC
len: 15; j_gene: TRBJ2-2; v_gene: TRBV9; abundance: .; d_gene: TRBD1; CDR3aa: CASSKWDRATGELFF; CDR3nt: TGTGCCAGCAGCAAGTGGGACAGGGCCACCGGGGAGCTGTTTTTT
len: 12; j_gene: TRBJ2-7; v_gene: TRBV12-3/TRBV12-4; abundance: few; d_gene: TRBD2; CDR3aa: CASRGRAYEQYF; CDR3nt: TGTGCCAGCAGGGGGAGGGCCTACGAGCAGTACTTC
len: 16; j_gene: TRBJ2-6; v_gene: TRBV30; abundance: .; d_gene: TRBD2; CDR3aa: CAWSSGVSSGANVLTF; CDR3nt: TGTGCCTGGAGCAGCGGGGTTAGCTCTGGGGCCAACGTCCTGACTTTC
len: 17; j_gene: TRBJ1-4; v_gene: TRBV6-1; abundance: .; d_gene: TRBD1; CDR3aa: CASSADRTAGLQEKLFF; CDR3nt: TGTGCCAGCAGTGCGGACAGGACGGCTGGCTTACAGGAAAAACTGTTTTTT
len: 18; j_gene: TRBJ2-3; v_gene: TRBV7-2; abundance: .; d_gene: TRBD1; CDR3aa: CASSFPGQGPKVADTQYF; CDR3nt: TGTGCCAGCAGCTTTCCGGGACAGGGCCCCAAAGTGGCAGATACGCAGTATTTT
len: 15; j_gene: TRBJ2-7; v_gene: TRBV13; abundance: .; d_gene: TRBD1; CDR3aa: CASSERDRGRDEQYF; CDR3nt: TGTGCCAGCAGCGAACGGGACAGGGGGCGCGACGAGCAGTACTTC
len: 12; j_gene: TRBJ1-2; v_gene: TRBV19; abundance: .; d_gene: .; CDR3aa: CASSMTGYGYTF; CDR3nt: TGTGCCAGTAGTATGACAGGCTATGGCTACACCTTC
len: 15; j_gene: TRBJ1-2; v_gene: TRBV7-8; abundance: .; d_gene: .; CDR3aa: CASSLGTLSSYGYTF; CDR3nt: TGTGCCAGCAGCTTAGGGACATTGAGCAGCTATGGCTACACCTTC
len: 19; j_gene: TRBJ1-2; v_gene: TRBV11-2; abundance: few; d_gene: .; CDR3aa: CASSLLAGKTVDANYGYTF; CDR3nt: TGTGCCAGCAGCTTACTCGCAGGTAAGACAGTAGACGCTAACTATGGCTACACCTTC
len: 16; j_gene: TRBJ1-3; v_gene: TRBV7-2; abundance: .; d_gene: TRBD1; CDR3aa: CASSLTTGSAGNTIYF; CDR3nt: TGTGCCAGCAGCTTGACGACAGGGTCTGCTGGAAACACCATATATTTT
len: 17; j_gene: TRBJ2-7; v_gene: TRBV6-2/TRBV6-3; abundance: .; d_gene: TRBD1; CDR3aa: CASSSGRGQRISYEQYF; CDR3nt: TGTGCCAGCAGTTCTGGCAGGGGGCAGAGGATCTCCTACGAGCAGTACTTC
len: 15; j_gene: TRBJ2-7; v_gene: TRBV6-5; abundance: .; d_gene: .; CDR3aa: CASSYRGWDPYEQYF; CDR3nt: TGTGCCAGCAGTTACAGGGGGTGGGACCCCTACGAGCAGTACTTC
len: 19; j_gene: TRBJ2-3; v_gene: TRBV4-2; abundance: .; d_gene: TRBD2; CDR3aa: CASSQGRTSGGEYTDTQYF; CDR3nt: TGTGCCAGCAGCCAAGGAAGGACTAGCGGGGGGGAGTACACAGATACGCAGTATTTT
len: 16; j_gene: TRBJ1-4; v_gene: TRBV5-5; abundance: .; d_gene: .; CDR3aa: CASSSSEGRTNEKLFF; CDR3nt: TGTGCCAGCAGCTCCTCTGAGGGCCGAACTAATGAAAAACTGTTTTTT
len: 13; j_gene: TRBJ2-7; v_gene: TRBV27; abundance: .; d_gene: .; CDR3aa: CASSLTGSREQYF; CDR3nt: TGTGCCAGCAGTTTAACGGGGAGTCGCGAGCAGTACTTC
len: 17; j_gene: TRBJ2-3; v_gene: TRBV2; abundance: .; d_gene: TRBD2; CDR3aa: CASSDPGTSGGKDTQYF; CDR3nt: TGTGCCAGCAGTGATCCGGGGACTAGCGGGGGGAAGGATACGCAGTATTTT
len: 14; j_gene: TRBJ2-7; v_gene: TRBV5-1; abundance: .; d_gene: .; CDR3aa: CASSTAGVNYEQYF; CDR3nt: TGCGCCAGCAGCACGGCAGGGGTCAACTACGAGCAGTACTTC
len: 15; j_gene: TRBJ2-1; v_gene: TRBV5-1; abundance: .; d_gene: TRBD2; CDR3aa: CASSLAKTSGGEQFF; CDR3nt: TGCGCCAGCAGCTTGGCCAAGACTAGCGGGGGTGAGCAGTTCTTC
len: 14; j_gene: TRBJ1-5; v_gene: TRBV5-1; abundance: .; d_gene: .; CDR3aa: CASSASGREQPQHF; CDR3nt: TGCGCCAGCAGCGCCTCAGGGAGGGAACAGCCCCAGCATTTT
len: 14; j_gene: TRBJ2-7; v_gene: TRBV5-1; abundance: .; d_gene: TRBD1; CDR3aa: CASSPRTGGYEQYF; CDR3nt: TGCGCCAGCAGCCCCCGGACAGGGGGCTACGAGCAGTACTTC
len: 16; j_gene: TRBJ2-5; v_gene: TRBV5-1; abundance: .; d_gene: TRBD2; CDR3aa: CASSLAPAGGQETQYF; CDR3nt: TGCGCCAGCAGCTTGGCCCCCGCGGGGGGCCAAGAGACCCAGTACTTC
len: 17; j_gene: TRBJ2-3; v_gene: TRBV5-1; abundance: .; d_gene: TRBD2; CDR3aa: CASSLTPTSGRTDTQYF; CDR3nt: TGCGCCAGCAGCTTGACTCCGACTAGCGGTCGCACAGATACGCAGTATTTT
len: 14; j_gene: TRBJ1-2; v_gene: TRBV7-9; abundance: .; d_gene: TRBD1; CDR3aa: CASSPGQGDYGYTF; CDR3nt: TGTGCCAGCAGCCCAGGACAGGGAGACTATGGCTACACCTTC
len: 17; j_gene: TRBJ1-6; v_gene: TRBV11-2; abundance: once; d_gene: .; CDR3aa: CASSLFPVGGRNSPLHF; CDR3nt: TGTGCCAGCAGCTTATTCCCCGTCGGCGGGAGGAATTCACCCCTCCACTTT
len: 14; j_gene: TRBJ2-3; v_gene: TRBV2; abundance: .; d_gene: .; CDR3aa: CASSEGVGGLTQYF; CDR3nt: TGTGCCAGCAGTGAAGGGGTAGGAGGGCTGACGCAGTATTTT
len: 16; j_gene: TRBJ2-2; v_gene: TRBV29-1; abundance: .; d_gene: TRBD2; CDR3aa: CSVTLSGRGFSGELFF; CDR3nt: TGCAGCGTAACCCTTAGCGGGAGAGGGTTTAGCGGGGAGCTGTTTTTT
len: 15; j_gene: TRBJ2-5; v_gene: TRBV10-1; abundance: few; d_gene: TRBD2; CDR3aa: CASSENSGPRETQYF; CDR3nt: TGCGCCAGCAGTGAGAATAGCGGGCCTAGGGAGACCCAGTACTTC
len: 14; j_gene: TRBJ2-5; v_gene: TRBV29-1; abundance: once; d_gene: TRBD1; CDR3aa: CSVNRGQLQETQYF; CDR3nt: TGCAGCGTAAACAGGGGACAGCTCCAAGAGACCCAGTACTTC
len: 12; j_gene: TRBJ2-7; v_gene: TRBV5-6; abundance: .; d_gene: .; CDR3aa: CASSPSGYEQYF; CDR3nt: TGTGCCAGCAGCCCGTCGGGCTACGAGCAGTACTTC
len: 18; j_gene: TRBJ2-7; v_gene: TRBV11-2; abundance: .; d_gene: TRBD1; CDR3aa: CASSLAGAWGTGGYEQYF; CDR3nt: TGTGCCAGCAGCTTAGCGGGGGCTTGGGGGACAGGGGGCTACGAGCAGTACTTC
len: 14; j_gene: TRBJ1-1; v_gene: TRBV18; abundance: .; d_gene: .; CDR3aa: CATSLGPRNTEAFF; CDR3nt: TGTGCCACCAGCCTAGGCCCGAGGAACACTGAAGCTTTCTTT
len: 13; j_gene: TRBJ2-1; v_gene: TRBV7-9; abundance: .; d_gene: TRBD1; CDR3aa: CASSSGGYNEQFF; CDR3nt: TGTGCCAGCAGCTCAGGGGGATACAATGAGCAGTTCTTC
len: 16; j_gene: TRBJ2-2; v_gene: TRBV9; abundance: .; d_gene: TRBD1; CDR3aa: CASSKRDRPNTGELFF; CDR3nt: TGTGCCAGCAGCAAGAGGGACAGACCGAACACCGGGGAGCTGTTTTTT
len: 13; j_gene: TRBJ1-1; v_gene: TRBV3-1/TRBV3-2; abundance: .; d_gene: .; CDR3aa: CASSNTFNTEAFF; CDR3nt: TGTGCCAGCAGTAACACATTTAACACTGAAGCTTTCTTT
len: 10; j_gene: TRBJ2-1; v_gene: TRBV28; abundance: .; d_gene: .; CDR3aa: CASSENEQFF; CDR3nt: TGTGCCAGCAGTGAGAATGAGCAGTTCTTC